Below are 17 T cell receptor beta chains sequenced from a single sample in a study of blood T cell repertoires in COVID-19 (dated by TCRdb to 2018 to 2021). Libraries were constructed by the immunoSEQ multiplex PCR assay. TCRdb's version of the immuneACCESS table is confined to in-frame rearrangements and falls short of the full clone set. An unresolved V gene accounts for under half of the shortfall where checked; the remainder is of unknown origin. The sample table contains 200,000 to 250,000 clones; only one count was recorded for over 80% of them. Of the sample, 5% to 8% is held by the ten largest clones. Sequenced: peripheral blood. These receptors were collected from a woman aged 55-70 years with active or convalescent COVID-19.

The chain employs TRBV19 and TRBJ2-2; weak D call: TRBD2 (6 bases). This CDR3 region has 12 residues. CDR1 is LNHDA, CDR2 SQIVND, per germline (reference sequence). V lost 5 bases, J lost 7 bases, and 8 bases lay in between. The DNA of the CDR3 is TGTGCCAGTAGTTGGAGGGGCGGGGAGCTGTTTTTT. Encoded protein: CASSWRGGELFF.

At least ten counts were recorded for this clone. This chain connects TRBV7-3 to TRBJ2-2; weak D call: TRBD2 (6 bases). This CDR3 is built from 15 residues. Germline V gene data show CDR1 as SGHTA and CDR2 as FQGTGA. The ends were cut back, 5 bases at V and 7 bases at J, with 17 bases in the middle. The CDR3: CASSPWGGNGGELFF. CDR3 nucleotide sequence: TGTGCCAGCAGCCCGTGGGGCGGGAATGGCGGGGAGCTGTTTTTT.

The rearrangement links TRBV11-3 to TRBJ2-3; possible D gene TRBD2, 6 bases. Germline V CDR1 and CDR2: SGHNT, YENEEA. Trimming took 7 bases from V and 5 from J, leaving 19 bases between them. This CDR3 is 15 amino acids long. As DNA, the CDR3 is TGTGCCAGCACCCCGCACGGGGGAGCGGTAGATACGCAGTATTTT. This translates into CASTPHGGAVDTQYF.

This clone has only a few counts. The gene calls are TRBV6-1 and TRBJ2-5; 8 bases align to TRBD1. The CDR3 runs to 13 residues. The trim removed 3 bases at V and 6 bases at J, leaving 3 bases unmatched. Germline values: CDR1 MNHNS, CDR2 SASEGT. The CDR3 DNA reads as TGTGCCAGCAGTGAGGACAGGGATCAGACCCAGTACTTC. Translation gives CASSEDRDQTQYF.

V is TRBV2 and J is TRBJ2-7; 8 bases fit TRBD1. The junction had 24 bases not matched to a gene; V was cut back by 8 bases and J by 6 bases. The germline V gene encodes CDR1 SNHLY and CDR2 FYNNEI. CDR3 length equals 18 residues. The CDR3 region has the DNA TGTGCCAGCTCTGGGGCGGTCCGGGACAGGCCTCGTTCAAGCGAGCAGTACGTC. This encodes CASSGAVRDRPRSSEQYV.

The chain is built from TRBV6-6 and TRBJ2-7; 13 bases fit TRBD2. The ends lost 5 bases at V and 3 bases at J; junction bases unmatched: 10. The CDR3 is 17 residues long. From germline, CDR1 is MNHNY and CDR2 SVGAGI (reference sequence). The CDR3 region has the DNA TGTGCCAGCAGTCAACTAGCGGGAGGGCCCCACGTCTACGAGCAGTACTTC. This codes for CASSQLAGGPHVYEQYF.

The chain carries TRBV5-1 and TRBJ2-3; perhaps TRBD1 as D (5 bases). The CDR3 extends over 14 amino acids. Germline V gene sequence: CDR1 SGHRS, CDR2 YFSETQ. Trimming removed 3 bases at V and 5 bases at J, with 13 bases between. CDR3 DNA: TGCGCCAGCAGCTCGGTCAGGGCGGAAGATACGCAGTATTTT. Translating gives CASSSVRAEDTQYF.

In its sample, this clone was seen many times. Here the CDR3 DNA reads TGTGCCAGCTCACCTGAAATAGCGGGAAGGAGCTCCTACGAGCAGTACTTC. Translated: CASSPEIAGRSSYEQYF. The genes are TRBV18 and TRBJ2-7; 8 bases are a match to TRBD2. The CDR3 runs to 17 residues. The trim removed 3 bases at V and 0 bases at J, leaving 10 bases unmatched. Germline lookup yields CDR1 KGHSH and CDR2 LQKENI.

The gene calls are TRBV6-5 and TRBJ2-7; no clear D gene. Germline V gives CDR1 MNHEY, CDR2 SVGAGI. The CDR3 has 13 residues. Trimming left V 7 bases short and J 0 bases short, with 10 bases between. CDR3 protein: CASTSQSSYEQYV. The CDR3 DNA reads as TGTGCCAGCACTTCCCAGTCCTCCTACGAGCAGTACGTC.

The chain has TRBV30 and TRBJ1-5; TRBD1 is a possible D gene (6 bases). V shed 3 bases and J shed 2 bases, with 17 bases lying between them. This CDR3 contains 16 residues. Germline values: CDR1 GTSNPN, CDR2 SVGIG (reference sequence). This CDR3 reads CAWRVGGARGNQPQHF. The CDR3 DNA sequence: TGTGCCTGGAGAGTGGGGGGGGCGAGGGGCAATCAGCCCCAGCATTTT.

This sequence joins TRBV4-1 and TRBJ2-2; TRBD2 might be the D (5 bases). The CDR3 is 16 residues long. Trimming shortened V by 4 bases and J by 4 bases, and 16 bases separated the two germline ends. Germline V gene data show CDR1 as MGHRA and CDR2 as YSYEKL. The CDR3 loop is CASSRQGAEVTGELFF. The CDR3 DNA reads as TGCGCCAGCAGCCGCCAAGGAGCGGAGGTCACCGGGGAGCTGTTTTTT.

The chain joins TRBV7-8 to TRBJ2-5; tentatively, D is TRBD2 (6 bases). The germline V and J ends were trimmed by 5 bases and 5 bases, with 18 bases remaining between them. From germline, CDR1 is SGHVS and CDR2 FQNEAQ. There are 15 residues in the CDR3. CDR3 nucleotide sequence: TGTGCCAGCAGCGATTTTAGCGGCCCGGGGGAGACCCAGTACTTC. It encodes CASSDFSGPGETQYF.

The chain has TRBV6-6 and TRBJ2-2; D remains ambiguous. CDR3 length equals 15 residues. From germline, CDR1 is MNHNY and CDR2 SVGAGI (reference sequence). Trimming removed 6 bases at V and 0 bases at J, with 11 bases between. CDR3 sequence: CASSAGLANTGELFF. The DNA of the CDR3 is TGTGCCAGCAGCGCAGGCCTGGCGAACACCGGGGAGCTGTTTTTT.

The J gene is TRBJ1-5, the V gene TRBV28, with 11 positions matching TRBD1. The CDR3 runs 17 residues. Per germline, CDR1 MDHEN and CDR2 SYDVKM. The V gene end was trimmed by 6 bases and the J gene end by 4 bases; junction bases not matched to a gene: 11. The CDR3 protein is CASRLHGTGGGNQPQHF. DNA of the CDR3: TGTGCCAGCAGGCTCCACGGGACAGGGGGAGGAAATCAGCCCCAGCATTTT. Based on the CDR3 plus reference TRBV28 and TRBJ1-5, the full variable domain is DVKVTQSSRYLVKRTGEKVFLECVQDMDHENMFWYRQDPGLGLRLIYFSYDVKMKEKGDIPEGYSVSREKKERFSLILESASTNQTSMYLCASRLHGTGGGNQPQHFGDGTRLSIL.

This chain connects TRBV19 to TRBJ1-6; TRBD1 agrees at 9 bases. J lost 7 bases, V lost 6 bases, and 7 bases had no gene match. The CDR3 extends over 15 amino acids. Germline CDR1 reads LNHDA; CDR2 reads SQIVND (reference sequence). The chain's CDR3 is CASRRDRGMNSPLHF. CDR3 DNA: TGTGCCAGTAGAAGAGACAGGGGGATGAATTCACCCCTCCACTTT.

J is TRBJ1-3 and V is TRBV28; TRBD1 might be the D (6 bases). With 5 bases removed from V and 3 bases from J, the gap between germline ends came to 11 bases. From germline, CDR1 is MDHEN and CDR2 SYDVKM. The CDR3 totals 14 residues. CDR3 in amino acids: CASSPPGDGNTIYF. CDR3 coding DNA: TGTGCCAGCAGTCCTCCAGGGGATGGAAACACCATATATTTT. Full variable domain (outside the CDR3, taken from reference TRBV28 and TRBJ1-3): DVKVTQSSRYLVKRTGEKVFLECVQDMDHENMFWYRQDPGLGLRLIYFSYDVKMKEKGDIPEGYSVSREKKERFSLILESASTNQTSMYLCASSPPGDGNTIYFGEGSWLTVV.

DNA for the CDR3: TGTGCCAGCACCCCCTCAGGGAACACCGGGGAGCTGTTTTTT. Translated: CASTPSGNTGELFF. The chain couples TRBV3-1 (or the pseudogene TRBV3-2) to TRBJ2-2; D remains ambiguous. The germline V gene has CDR1 LGHDT and CDR2 YNNKEL (reference sequence). The V end was cut by 7 bases, the J end by 1 base, with 10 bases between. This CDR3 region has 14 residues.